Given below is one T cell receptor beta chain in context. Its matching antigen is unknown. The record originates from a study of post-analysis software for immune sequencing data. The wider study: Relapsing-remitting, secondary progressive and progressive-relapsing forms made up the multiple sclerosis disease courses. General study results and limits: Relative to controls, patients had five TRBV segments at higher frequency, with TRBV5-6, TRBV5-1 and TRBV20-1 among these.

Germline V lookup: CDR1 SGHDT, CDR2 YYEEEE. The CDR3 runs to 15 residues. V lost 4 bases, J lost 5 bases, and 8 bases stayed unmatched. Every TCR beta cDNA library bore unique molecular identifiers. TCRdb itself ran the PCR reads through MiXCR, one entry per CDR3 protein. This sample carries 820,000 or so distinct CDR3 sequences, approximately 53% of them seen once, and the ten largest clones take over 4%. The receptor comes from a girl under 18 with multiple sclerosis. The rearrangement uses TRBV5-6 and TRBJ1-5; 8 bases are shared with TRBD1. Sequenced: blood. Here the CDR3 reads CASSRTGSMDQPQHF. For the CDR3, the DNA is TGTGCCAGCAGCCGGACAGGGAGTATGGATCAGCCCCAGCATTTT.